This entry lists 14 T cell receptor beta chains sequenced from one sample in a study of shared clonotypes between healthy human individuals. Clones were read by immunoSEQ multiplex PCR, and TCRdb kept only the in-frame ones, dropping some. Here the sample spans about 560,000 clones, around 76% being singletons. Material: PBMCs. Receptor source: a woman aged 40 to 50 in good health. Some clones in this sample may be carry-over from other donors' samples.

The chain joins TRBV4-1 to TRBJ2-7, with D possibly matching TRBD1 (6 bases). V lost 2 bases, J lost 12 bases, and 20 bases lay in between. The CDR3 is made up of 14 amino acids. Germline CDR1 and CDR2: MGHRA and YSYEKL. The CDR3 sequence is CASSQLYRAELVYF. The CDR3 bases are TGCGCCAGCAGCCAACTCTACAGGGCCGAATTGGTGTACTTC.

The CDR3 bases are TGTGCCAGCAGCTTAAGCGGGTTAACCCTCTTTTACAATGAGCAGTTCTTC. Translating it yields CASSLSGLTLFYNEQFF. The J gene is TRBJ2-1, the V gene TRBV11-1; tentatively, D is TRBD2 (6 bases). Germline V gives CDR1 SGHAT, CDR2 FQDESV (reference sequence). The V end was cut by 2 bases, the J end by 4 bases, with 18 bases between. The CDR3 has 17 amino acids.

The chain uses TRBV28 and TRBJ2-3, with D uncertain. The CDR3 sequence is 16 residues long. Between the trimmed V and J ends, which lost 3 bases and 3 bases, there was a span of 16 bases. CDR1 is MDHEN, CDR2 SYDVKM, per germline. The CDR3 here is CASSFSIPVWTDTQYF. The CDR3 nucleotides read TGTGCCAGCAGTTTCTCCATCCCGGTGTGGACAGATACGCAGTATTTT.

The genes are TRBV5-4 and TRBJ2-1; tentative D call: TRBD1 (6 bases). Per germline, CDR1 SGHNT and CDR2 YYREEE (reference sequence). V gave up 6 bases and J gave up 3 bases, with 16 bases separating them. The CDR3 contains 15 residues. The CDR3: CASNRGGDNYNEQFF. The DNA of the CDR3 is TGTGCCAGCAACCGAGGTGGGGACAACTACAATGAGCAGTTCTTC.

This sequence joins TRBV19 and TRBJ2-1; D gene unclear. Per the germline V gene, CDR1 is LNHDA and CDR2 is SQIVND (reference sequence). There are 15 residues in the CDR3. The germline V and J ends were trimmed by 5 bases and 0 bases, with 11 bases remaining between them. CDR3 DNA sequence: TGTGCCAGTAGTCTCGGCGGTGACTCCTACAATGAGCAGTTCTTC. This sequence encodes CASSLGGDSYNEQFF.

CDR3 in amino acids: CASRQTPGELFF. The DNA of the CDR3 is TGCGCCAGCAGACAGACACCCGGGGAGCTGTTTTTT. This chain links TRBV10-2 with TRBJ2-2; D unclear. V dropped 6 bases and J dropped 6 bases, with 8 bases sitting between them. CDR1 and CDR2 (germline): WSHSY, SAAADI. The CDR3 has 12 residues.

The CDR3 coding sequence is TGTGCCAGCAGTCCCCCCCCATACAGGGGCCTTAAGGGATATACTGAAGCTTTCTTT. Translating it yields CASSPPPYRGLKGYTEAFF. This chain connects TRBV28 to TRBJ1-1; 7 nucleotides line up with TRBD1. The junction had 23 bases not matched to a gene; V was cut back by 5 bases and J by 5 bases. The length of the CDR3 is 19 residues. Per germline, CDR1 MDHEN and CDR2 SYDVKM.

This chain uses TRBV7-6 with TRBJ2-1; TRBD2 might be the D (6 bases). Trimming removed 5 bases at V and 3 bases at J, with 14 bases between. CDR1 and CDR2 from the germline V gene are SGHVS and FNYEAQ. The CDR3 loop spans 15 amino acids. The CDR3, as DNA: TGTGCCAGCAGCCCGGTGGGGGGAAACTACAATGAGCAGTTCTTC. Encoded protein: CASSPVGGNYNEQFF.

The V gene is TRBV28, the J gene TRBJ1-4, with TRBD1 as a possible D gene (6 bases). The CDR3 covers 15 residues. Germline lookup yields CDR1 MDHEN and CDR2 SYDVKM. Trimming took off 3 bases at V and 10 bases at J, with 18 bases between the two ends. CDR3 protein: CASSLSWGLNGKLFF. In DNA form, the CDR3 reads TGTGCCAGCAGTTTGTCTTGGGGGCTAAACGGAAAACTGTTTTTT. Looking up the rest from reference TRBV28 and TRBJ1-4 gives the full variable domain: DVKVTQSSRYLVKRTGEKVFLECVQDMDHENMFWYRQDPGLGLRLIYFSYDVKMKEKGDIPEGYSVSREKKERFSLILESASTNQTSMYLCASSLSWGLNGKLFFGSGTQLSVL.

The chain couples TRBV18 to TRBJ2-1, with D maybe TRBD2 (6 bases). Trimming pared 1 base from V and 9 bases from J, leaving 13 bases between. CDR1 is KGHSH and CDR2 is LQKENI in the germline V gene. The CDR3 consists of 14 residues. Written as DNA, the CDR3 is TGTGCCAGCTCACCACTGACTAGTCCCGGTGAGCAGTTCTTC. This codes for CASSPLTSPGEQFF.

This clone was counted only a few times. V is TRBV2 and J is TRBJ2-7, with a weak D call TRBD1 (6 bases). The CDR3 covers 14 residues. CDR1 and CDR2 from the germline V gene are SNHLY and FYNNEI. Trimming took off 6 bases at V and 2 bases at J, with 14 bases between the two ends. Written as DNA, the CDR3 is TGTGCCAGCAGAGAGGGCAGGGGCCCCTACGAGCAGTACTTC. It yields the protein CASREGRGPYEQYF.

Turning to this clone: At the DNA level, this CDR3 is encoded by other sequences in the same sample as well. This chain uses TRBV27 with TRBJ2-2; D remains unclear. V lost 3 bases and J 5 bases, leaving 4 bases between the germline ends. CDR1 is MNHEY, CDR2 SMNVEV, per germline (reference sequence). The CDR3 runs 12 residues. CDR3 protein: CASSLGTGELFF. The CDR3 nucleotides read TGTGCCAGCAGTTTGGGAACCGGGGAGCTGTTTTTT.

This clone was counted a single time. The rearrangement uses TRBV11-3 and TRBJ2-1; D is unresolved. Looked up from germline, CDR1 is SGHNT and CDR2 is YENEEA. The CDR3 is made up of 12 amino acids. Trimming removed 3 bases at V and 7 bases at J, with 7 bases between. The CDR3 here is CASSFRGNEQFF. CDR3 sequence (DNA): TGTGCCAGCAGCTTTCGTGGGAATGAGCAGTTCTTC. The full variable domain, its missing parts supplied by reference TRBV11-3 and TRBJ2-1, is EAGVVQSPRYKIIEKKQPVAFWCNPISGHNTLYWYLQNLGQGPELLIRYENEEAVDDSQLPKDRFSAERLKGVDSTLKIQPAELGDSAVYLCASSFRGNEQFFGPGTRLTVL.

The J gene is TRBJ2-3, the V gene TRBV18; D is perhaps TRBD2 (5 bases). The V gene lost 3 bases and the J gene lost 0 bases, with 7 bases spanning the gap. CDR3 length: 14 amino acids. Looked up from germline, CDR1 is KGHSH and CDR2 is LQKENI. The CDR3 protein is CASSPERSTDTQYF. For the CDR3, the DNA is TGTGCCAGCTCACCCGAGCGGAGCACAGATACGCAGTATTTT. Supplemented by reference TRBV18 and TRBJ2-3, the full variable domain reads NAGVMQNPRHLVRRRGQEARLRCSPMKGHSHVYWYRQLPEEGLKFMVYLQKENIIDESGMPKERFSAEFPKEGPSILRIQQVVRGDSAAYFCASSPERSTDTQYFGPGTRLTVL.